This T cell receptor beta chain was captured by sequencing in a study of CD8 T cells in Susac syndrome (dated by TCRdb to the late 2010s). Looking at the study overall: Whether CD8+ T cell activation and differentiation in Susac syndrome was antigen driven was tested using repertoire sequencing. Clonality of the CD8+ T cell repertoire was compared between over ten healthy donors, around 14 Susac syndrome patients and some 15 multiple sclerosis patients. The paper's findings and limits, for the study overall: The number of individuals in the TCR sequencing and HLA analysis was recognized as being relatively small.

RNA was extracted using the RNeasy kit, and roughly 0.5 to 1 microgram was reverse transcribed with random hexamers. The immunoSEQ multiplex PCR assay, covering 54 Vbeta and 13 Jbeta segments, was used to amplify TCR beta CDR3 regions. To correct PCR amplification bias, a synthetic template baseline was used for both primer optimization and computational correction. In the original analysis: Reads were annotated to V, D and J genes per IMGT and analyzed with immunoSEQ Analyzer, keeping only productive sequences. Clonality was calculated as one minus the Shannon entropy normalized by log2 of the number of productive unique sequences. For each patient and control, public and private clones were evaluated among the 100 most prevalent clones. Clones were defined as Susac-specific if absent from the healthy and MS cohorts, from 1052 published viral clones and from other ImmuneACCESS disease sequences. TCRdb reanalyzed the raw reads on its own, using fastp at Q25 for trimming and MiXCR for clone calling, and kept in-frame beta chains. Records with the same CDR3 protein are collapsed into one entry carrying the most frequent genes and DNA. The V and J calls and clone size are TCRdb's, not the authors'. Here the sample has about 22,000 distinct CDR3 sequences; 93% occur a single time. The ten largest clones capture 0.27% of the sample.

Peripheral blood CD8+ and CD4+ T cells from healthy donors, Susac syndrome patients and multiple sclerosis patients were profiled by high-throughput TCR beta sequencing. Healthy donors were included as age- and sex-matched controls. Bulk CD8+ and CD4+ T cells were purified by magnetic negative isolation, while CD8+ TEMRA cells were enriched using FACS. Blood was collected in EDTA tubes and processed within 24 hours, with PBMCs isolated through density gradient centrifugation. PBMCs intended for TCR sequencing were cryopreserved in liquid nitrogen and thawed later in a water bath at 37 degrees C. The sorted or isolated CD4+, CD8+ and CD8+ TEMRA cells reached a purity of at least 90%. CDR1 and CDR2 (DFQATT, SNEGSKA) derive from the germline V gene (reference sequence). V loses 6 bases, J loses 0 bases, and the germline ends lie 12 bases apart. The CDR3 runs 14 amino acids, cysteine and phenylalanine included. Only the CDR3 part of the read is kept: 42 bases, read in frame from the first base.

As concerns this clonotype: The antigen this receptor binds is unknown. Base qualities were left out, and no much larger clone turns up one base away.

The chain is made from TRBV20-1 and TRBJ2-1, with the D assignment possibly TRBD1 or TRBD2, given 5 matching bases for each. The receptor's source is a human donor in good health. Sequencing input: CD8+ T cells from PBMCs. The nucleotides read TGCAGTGCATCCCGGGACGGCTCCTACAATGAGCAGTTCTTC. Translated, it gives CSASRDGSYNEQFF.